This T cell receptor beta chain appears in the sequencing data of a study of vaccination and CD4 T cells after COVID-19. Study context: All convalescent patients were nasal swab PCR positive for SARS-CoV-2; 9 or 10 had mild and one severe disease. As control conditions, cultures were given either a CEFX pool serving as positive control, an HIV-1 Nef pool, or no peptide at all.

Study outcomes and limitations: A median of around 90% of reactive clones, in convalescent patients, became evident only post-vaccination.

With regard to this clonotype: Its antigen remains unknown.

Scientists ran DNA taken from cultured CD4+ T cells through the Oncomine TCR Beta short-read assay for sequencing. In TCRdb, the PCR reads were re-called with MiXCR into one record per CDR3 protein. The table shows approximately 15,000 distinct CDR3 sequences, with about 51% occurring only once. Indicated time point: late sampling 161 to 241 days after vaccination in a few convalescent patients. Regarding treatment: roughly nine-day PBMC culture with coronavirus spike peptide pools or control peptides (ViraFEST assay). ViraFEST grew antigen-specific T cells using peptide pools, then sequenced TCRs. This CDR3 is built from 15 residues. Per the germline V gene, CDR1 is SEHNR and CDR2 is FQNEAQ (reference sequence). The trim removed 0 bases at V and 1 base at J, leaving 1 base unmatched.

Specimen: CD4+ T cells from blood, cultured in vitro, collected about 7 months after SARS-CoV-2 vaccination. The chain is built from TRBV7-9 and TRBJ2-3; TRBD1 agrees at 7 bases. This sequence originates from a human donor who had recovered from COVID-19. CDR3 nucleotides: TGTGCCAGCAGCTTAGCAAGGGGGCGCACAGATACGCAGTATTTT. The encoded protein is CASSLARGRTDTQYF.